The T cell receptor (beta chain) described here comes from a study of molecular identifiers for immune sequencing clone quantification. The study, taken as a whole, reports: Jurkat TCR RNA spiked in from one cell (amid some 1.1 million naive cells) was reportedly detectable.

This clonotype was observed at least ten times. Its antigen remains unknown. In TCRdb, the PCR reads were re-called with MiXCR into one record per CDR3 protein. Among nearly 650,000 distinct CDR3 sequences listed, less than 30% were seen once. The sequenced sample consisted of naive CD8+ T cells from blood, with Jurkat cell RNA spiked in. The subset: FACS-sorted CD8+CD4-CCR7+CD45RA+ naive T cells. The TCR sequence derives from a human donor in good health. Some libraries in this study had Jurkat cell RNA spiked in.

CDR3 residues: CAISGGLADTQYF. The CDR3 bases are TGTGCCATCAGTGGGGGACTAGCCGATACGCAGTATTTT. The chain recombines TRBV10-3 with TRBJ2-3; 9 bases are a match to TRBD2. V was pared by 4 bases and J by 6 bases, with 2 bases of the junction left unmatched. Germline CDR1 reads ENHRY; CDR2 reads SYGVKD. There are 13 residues in the CDR3.